The 32 T cell receptor beta chains listed next were all sequenced from one sample in a study of blood T cell repertoires in COVID-19 (dated by TCRdb to the early 2020s). Receptor libraries were prepared by the immunoSEQ multiplex PCR assay. In its TCRdb copy, this immuneACCESS table keeps in-frame sequences only and misses some clones. Where compared with another copy, unresolved V genes explain less than half of these, and the others have no known cause. For this sample there are 80,000 to 100,000 clones; over 75% appear just once. The ten largest clones add up to about 4.2% of the sample. Specimen: peripheral blood. The receptors derive from a man aged 55 to 70 with acute or convalescent COVID-19.

The chain couples TRBV28 to TRBJ2-1, with D maybe TRBD2 (6 bases). The germline V gene encodes CDR1 MDHEN and CDR2 SYDVKM. The CDR3 totals 14 residues. The ends were cut back, 8 bases at V and 7 bases at J, with 18 bases in the middle. CDR3 nucleotide sequence: TGTGCCAGCCTGCGTGGGACTGCTGGTAATGAGCAGTTCTTC. Protein product: CASLRGTAGNEQFF.

The chain joins TRBV6-1 to TRBJ1-4; TRBD1 aligns across 8 bases. V gave up 4 bases and J gave up 5 bases; unmatched junction bases: 9. The germline CDR1 and CDR2 sequences are MNHNS and SASEGT. The CDR3 totals 16 residues. In nucleotides, the CDR3 is TGTGCCAGCAGTGGTCGGGACAGGTCCCAAAATGAAAAACTGTTTTTT. Its protein product is CASSGRDRSQNEKLFF.

This clone showed up just a few times. V gene TRBV3-1 (or the pseudogene TRBV3-2) combines with J gene TRBJ2-1, with TRBD2 identical over 12 bases. The CDR3 is 15 amino acids. The V gene's germline CDR1 is LGHDT and CDR2 YNNKEL (reference sequence). V was pared by 4 bases and J by 6 bases, with 4 bases of the junction left unmatched. This CDR3 is CASSRRLAGANEQFF. DNA of the CDR3: TGTGCCAGCAGCCGTCGACTAGCGGGAGCCAATGAGCAGTTCTTC.

The V gene is TRBV4-1, the J gene TRBJ2-3; TRBD1 matches 12 bases. The CDR3 runs to 16 residues. Trimming cost V 4 bases and J 4 bases; bases outside gene matches: 6. Germline lookup yields CDR1 MGHRA and CDR2 YSYEKL. Written as DNA, the CDR3 is TGCGCCAGCAGCCCCCGGGACAGGGGGCGGGCAGATACGCAGTATTTT. It encodes CASSPRDRGRADTQYF.

The gene calls are TRBV18 and TRBJ1-2, with TRBD1 as a possible D gene (6 bases). Germline CDR1 and CDR2: KGHSH and LQKENI. V was cut by 3 bases and J by 3 bases, with 11 bases left in between. The CDR3 contains 14 residues. DNA of the CDR3: TGTGCCAGCTCACCCTTGGACAGTCACTATGGCTACACCTTC. Amino acids: CASSPLDSHYGYTF.

CDR3 in amino acids: CASSLARGNEQFF. In DNA, the CDR3 is TGCGCCAGCAGCTTGGCCAGGGGGAATGAGCAGTTCTTC. The chain couples TRBV5-1 to TRBJ2-1; 7 nucleotides match TRBD1. Germline CDR1 is SGHRS and CDR2 is YFSETQ. The CDR3 has 13 residues. V gave up 0 bases and J gave up 7 bases; unmatched junction bases: 1.

The chain carries TRBV12-3 or TRBV12-4 and TRBJ2-7; a weak D match, TRBD2 (6 bases). The CDR3 extends over 10 amino acids. Trimming took off 8 bases at V and 6 bases at J, with 8 bases between the two ends. CDR3 sequence (DNA): TGTGCCAGCGGGGACTCCGAGCAGTACTTC. Residues: CASGDSEQYF.

The rearrangement links TRBV27 to TRBJ1-2; D is uncertain. The V gene lost 3 bases and the J gene lost 4 bases, with 18 bases spanning the gap. The V gene's germline CDR1 is MNHEY and CDR2 SMNVEV (reference sequence). The CDR3 loop spans 16 amino acids. CDR3 protein: CASSFLSGSLVYGYTF. The CDR3 DNA sequence: TGTGCCAGCAGTTTCTTGTCGGGGTCCCTGGTCTATGGCTACACCTTC.

The rearrangement uses TRBV6-5 and TRBJ1-5; 8 positions match TRBD1. In germline, CDR1 is MNHEY, CDR2 SVGAGI. This CDR3 is built from 13 residues. Trimming at V came to 6 bases and at J to 4 bases, leaving 2 bases not matched to a gene. The CDR3 sequence: CASRQGVNQPQHF. As DNA, the CDR3 is TGTGCCAGCAGACAGGGGGTGAATCAGCCCCAGCATTTT.

The gene calls are TRBV4-1 and TRBJ1-1, with 7 bases matching TRBD1. Trimming at V came to 1 base and at J to 5 bases, leaving 16 bases not matched to a gene. This CDR3 is 18 amino acids long. Germline CDR1 MGHRA, CDR2 YSYEKL. CDR3 protein: CASSQANPSMTGLTEAFF. The CDR3 coding sequence is TGCGCCAGCAGCCAAGCGAACCCGTCGATGACAGGGCTAACTGAAGCTTTCTTT.

The chain recombines TRBV11-3 with TRBJ2-2, with 7 bases lining up with TRBD1. This CDR3 has 14 amino acids. V lost 3 bases to trimming and J lost 5 bases; unmatched junction nucleotides: 3. Germline V gene sequence: CDR1 SGHNT, CDR2 YENEEA. As DNA, the CDR3 is TGTGCCAGCAGCTTGGCCAGGGGGACCGGGGAGCTGTTTTTT. As protein: CASSLARGTGELFF.

This clone was observed once. This chain links TRBV5-4 with TRBJ1-1; 7 nucleotides agree with TRBD1. V was clipped by 3 bases and J by 1 base; unmatched bases: 6. Germline assignment: CDR1 SGHNT and CDR2 YYREEE (reference sequence). The CDR3 sequence is 15 residues long. The CDR3 coding sequence is TGTGCCAGCAGCTACCCCGGGACAGAGAACACTGAAGCTTTCTTT. Its translation is CASSYPGTENTEAFF.

The CDR3 DNA sequence: TGCGCCAGCAGTGAGGGCGGGACTCCCTACGAGCAGTACTTC. This sequence encodes CASSEGGTPYEQYF. The gene calls are TRBV10-2 and TRBJ2-7; possibly TRBD2 for D (6 bases). The CDR3 loop spans 14 amino acids. Trimming left V 2 bases short and J 2 bases short, with 10 bases between. Germline CDR1 reads WSHSY; CDR2 reads SAAADI.

The rearrangement uses TRBV7-9 and TRBJ2-7; TRBD1 is a possible D gene (6 bases). The CDR3 is 13 amino acids. The germline gives CDR1 SEHNR, CDR2 FQNEAQ (reference sequence). V lost 6 bases, J lost 6 bases, and 15 bases lay in between. The CDR3 region has the DNA TGTGCCAGCAGGAATAGGACAGTCCGCGAGCAGTACTTC. As protein: CASRNRTVREQYF.

J is TRBJ1-2 and V is TRBV5-6; D unclear. The CDR3 extends over 14 amino acids. Trimming took off 0 bases at V and 1 base at J, with 7 bases between the two ends. Germline CDR1 SGHDT, CDR2 YYEEEE. The DNA for the CDR3 is TGTGCCAGCAGCTTGGTGCACGGTAACTATGGCTACACCTTC. Translating it yields CASSLVHGNYGYTF.

This CDR3 reads CASSLGRTSARSKNIQYF. CDR3 in DNA: TGTGCCAGCAGCTTAGGAAGGACTAGCGCTCGGTCCAAAAACATTCAGTACTTC. This chain connects TRBV7-2 to TRBJ2-4, with 9 bases lining up with TRBD2. The V and J ends lost 1 base and 2 bases, in that order; junction bases with no gene match: 9. CDR3 length: 18 residues. CDR1 SGHTA and CDR2 FQGNSA come from the germline V gene.

The rearrangement links TRBV7-6 to TRBJ2-7; D may be TRBD1 (5 bases). Trimming stripped 5 bases from V and 5 bases from J, with 19 bases between. Germline V CDR1 and CDR2: SGHVS, FNYEAQ. The CDR3 sequence is 15 residues long. As DNA, the CDR3 is TGTGCCAGCAGCATTTCTCCTCAGGGCCCCCACGAGCAGTACTTC. It is translated as CASSISPQGPHEQYF.

The chain employs TRBV30 and TRBJ2-1, with D possibly TRBD2 on 6 matching bases. Trimming removed 1 base from V and 6 bases from J, with 10 bases in between. Germline loops: CDR1 GTSNPN, CDR2 SVGIG (reference sequence). The CDR3 runs to 13 residues. CDR3 sequence (DNA): TGTGCCTGGAGTGGCATAGCGGCCAATGAGCAGTTCTTC. It codes for CAWSGIAANEQFF.

The chain links TRBV5-6 to TRBJ1-2, with 9 positions matching TRBD1. Trimming removed 3 bases from V and 8 bases from J; junction bases left unmatched: 8. CDR1 and CDR2 from the germline V gene are SGHDT and YYEEEE. The CDR3 sequence is 14 residues long. The DNA for the CDR3 is TGTGCCAGCAGCTCGGAACAGGGGGCGCGGGGCTACACCTTC. It is translated as CASSSEQGARGYTF.

This chain uses TRBV5-1 with TRBJ1-2; possibly TRBD1 for D (6 bases). Trimming took off 2 bases at V and 6 bases at J, with 17 bases between the two ends. The CDR3 spans 15 residues. Germline assignment: CDR1 SGHRS and CDR2 YFSETQ. CDR3 loop: CASSFSPQGEDGYTF. CDR3 coding DNA: TGCGCCAGCAGCTTTTCGCCACAGGGTGAGGATGGCTACACCTTC.

The V gene is TRBV7-9, the J gene TRBJ2-3; 9 bases fit TRBD1. The germline V gene encodes CDR1 SEHNR and CDR2 FQNEAQ (reference sequence). This CDR3 spans 17 amino acids. The V gene end was trimmed by 5 bases and the J gene end by 0 bases; junction bases not matched to a gene: 9. CDR3 nucleotide sequence: TGTGCCAGCAGCCTGTCGACAGGGGGAACAAGCACAGATACGCAGTATTTT. Its translation is CASSLSTGGTSTDTQYF.

This chain links TRBV29-1 with TRBJ2-6, with a possible D match to TRBD2 (6 bases). CDR1 is SQVTM, CDR2 ANQGSEA, per germline. The CDR3 consists of 16 residues. The V and J ends lost 4 bases and 0 bases respectively, with 13 bases between them. The DNA of the CDR3 is TGCAGCGTTGCCGGCGGGGTGAGCTCTGGGGCCAACGTCCTGACTTTC. This codes for CSVAGGVSSGANVLTF.

The chain employs TRBV19 and TRBJ2-7; no reliable D call. The V end lost 2 bases, the J end lost 2 bases, and 13 bases lay between the germline ends. The CDR3 runs to 15 residues. Looked up from germline, CDR1 is LNHDA and CDR2 is SQIVND (reference sequence). As DNA, the CDR3 is TGTGCCAGTAGTATATCCGGCGGAGAAGCCTACGAGCAGTACTTC. This codes for CASSISGGEAYEQYF.

The chain links TRBV19 to TRBJ2-7; D not resolved. Trimming took off 3 bases at V and 1 base at J, with 10 bases between the two ends. The CDR3 totals 14 residues. From germline, CDR1 is LNHDA and CDR2 SQIVND (reference sequence). The CDR3, as DNA: TGTGCCAGTAGTATCTACAGCCCATCCTACGAGCAGTACTTC. As protein: CASSIYSPSYEQYF.

The chain carries TRBV18 and TRBJ2-1, with 10 bases fitting TRBD2. Germline loops: CDR1 KGHSH, CDR2 LQKENI. The ends lost 0 bases at V and 4 bases at J; junction bases unmatched: 9. This CDR3 has 18 residues. CDR3 DNA sequence: TGTGCCAGCTCACCACCACGGCTAGCGGGAGAAATATACAATGAGCAGTTCTTC. Translation: CASSPPRLAGEIYNEQFF.

This clone turned up a few times. The V gene is TRBV4-1, the J gene TRBJ2-5; 8 positions match TRBD1. CDR1 MGHRA and CDR2 YSYEKL come from the germline V gene. Trimming at V came to 4 bases and at J to 5 bases, leaving 6 bases not matched to a gene. The CDR3 length is 14 residues. The CDR3 region is CASSPVTGDETQYF. The CDR3 DNA sequence: TGCGCCAGCAGCCCAGTGACAGGGGACGAGACCCAGTACTTC.

CDR3 coding DNA: TGTGCCAGCAGCTCACACCTCTGGACAGATAGCACAGATACGCAGTATTTT. This sequence encodes CASSSHLWTDSTDTQYF. The rearrangement links TRBV7-8 to TRBJ2-3; D is possibly TRBD1 (6 bases). Germline CDR1 reads SGHVS; CDR2 reads FQNEAQ. The CDR3 contains 17 residues. The germline V and J ends were trimmed by 4 bases and 0 bases, with 17 bases remaining between them.

This clone came up a few times. The sample carries other DNA sequences with the same CDR3. This chain connects TRBV7-9 to TRBJ1-5, with D hard to call. Germline CDR1 and CDR2: SEHNR and FQNEAQ (reference sequence). The CDR3 is 14 residues long. V lost 1 base and J lost 4, with 8 bases in between. In DNA, the CDR3 is TGTGCCAGCAGCTTAGGGACGGGGAATCAGCCCCAGCATTTT. The encoded protein is CASSLGTGNQPQHF. Combining the CDR3 with reference TRBV7-9 and TRBJ1-5 gives the whole variable domain DTGVSQNPRHKITKRGQNVTFRCDPISEHNRLYWYRQTLGQGPEFLTYFQNEAQLEKSRLLSDRFSAERPKGSFSTLEIQRTEQGDSAMYLCASSLGTGNQPQHFGDGTRLSIL.

For the CDR3, the DNA is TGCGCCAGCAGCTTGGACGTCAGGGGAAAAGAGACCCAGTACTTC. It yields the protein CASSLDVRGKETQYF. This chain connects TRBV5-1 to TRBJ2-5, with D possibly being TRBD1 (6 bases). Trimming took off 0 bases at V and 3 bases at J, with 12 bases between the two ends. Germline assignment: CDR1 SGHRS and CDR2 YFSETQ. This CDR3 is built from 15 residues.

This clone has only a few counts. CDR3 loop: CASSTQTGGANEKLFF. CDR3 coding DNA: TGTGCCAGCAGTACCCAGACAGGGGGCGCGAATGAAAAACTGTTTTTT. The genes are TRBV28 and TRBJ1-4; 10 bases match TRBD1. V lost 5 bases and J lost 5; bases outside the gene matches: 8. The germline gives CDR1 MDHEN, CDR2 SYDVKM. The length of the CDR3 is 16 residues.

The rearrangement joins TRBV6-1 to TRBJ2-7; D may be TRBD2 (7 bases). There are 14 residues in the CDR3. Germline CDR1 is MNHNS and CDR2 is SASEGT. The germline V and J ends were trimmed by 2 bases and 2 bases, with 10 bases remaining between them. CDR3 nucleotide sequence: TGTGCCAGCAGTGAACTCGGGGGGCCCTACGAGCAGTACTTC. Its protein product is CASSELGGPYEQYF.

This chain links TRBV5-8 with TRBJ2-1, with D perhaps matching TRBD2 (7 bases). This CDR3 spans 14 amino acids. V was trimmed by 7 bases and J by 3 bases, leaving 14 bases between them. The germline CDR1 and CDR2 sequences are SGHTS and YDEGEE. The CDR3 reads CASQRGGYYNEQFF. In nucleotides, the CDR3 is TGTGCCAGCCAAAGGGGGGGATACTACAATGAGCAGTTCTTC.